A single sample is the source of the 5 T cell receptor beta chains below, sequenced in a study of T-cell memory formation after mild COVID-19. TCRdb reanalysed the 5' RACE reads using MiXCR and keeps one entry per CDR3 protein. The sample consists of approximately 580,000 distinct CDR3 sequences, over 20% of them appearing once. Sequencing input: PBMCs or a T cell subset sorted from them (not recorded which). The receptors derive from an adult woman who had mild COVID-19 (a few samples of this study predate the infection). Cell type and time point are not known.

The chain uses TRBV12-3 or TRBV12-4 and TRBJ2-7; D ambiguous. The length of the CDR3 is 16 residues. The ends were cut back, 3 bases at V and 0 bases at J, with 15 bases in the middle. The CDR3 coding sequence is TGTGCCAGCAGTTTGTGGATCCCGGCCACCTCCTACGAGCAGTACTTC. This gives the protein CASSLWIPATSYEQYF.

This clonotype has just a few counts. The rearrangement uses TRBV12-3 or TRBV12-4 and TRBJ1-1; D is uncertain. This CDR3 region has 12 residues. V lost 11 bases, J lost 8 bases, and 18 bases lay in between. The CDR3 spells CASREARSEAFF. The CDR3 bases are TGTGCCTCCAGAGAAGCAAGGTCGGAAGCTTTCTTT.

CDR3 coding DNA: TGTGCCAGCAGGACCCAGGGTTCCGGCTACACCTTC. Translating gives CASRTQGSGYTF. The chain combines TRBV12-3 or TRBV12-4 with TRBJ1-2; TRBD1 might be the D (5 bases). Trimming stripped 6 bases from V and 8 bases from J, with 13 bases between. The CDR3 contains 12 residues.

This clonotype was observed a few times. This chain connects TRBV5-1 to TRBJ2-7; D is ambiguous. The germline V gene encodes CDR1 SGHRS and CDR2 YFSETQ. V lost 4 bases and J lost 3, with 14 bases in between. The CDR3 extends over 14 amino acids. The CDR3 region is CASSEVGPFYEQYF. DNA of the CDR3: TGCGCCAGCAGCGAGGTCGGACCGTTCTACGAGCAGTACTTC.

This clonotype was seen a handful of times. V and J are TRBV10-3 and TRBJ1-5; D call uncertain. V lost 7 bases, J lost 5 bases, and 9 bases lay in between. The CDR3 runs 12 residues. The germline gives CDR1 ENHRY, CDR2 SYGVKD. The CDR3 loop reads CAITSGDQPQHF. The CDR3 bases are TGTGCCATCACTTCGGGAGATCAGCCCCAGCATTTT.